One sample yielded the 23 T cell receptor beta chains listed below, sequenced in a study of shared clonotypes between healthy human individuals. CD8 cells classed as naive were CD45RO-negative and positively selected for CCR7, excluding terminally differentiated effector memory CD45RA+ cells. The repertoire was sequenced with immunoSEQ multiplex PCR; TCRdb's copy has only in-frame clones and lacks some. The sample has some 2,100,000 clones; around 93% are singletons. The sample taken for sequencing was naive CD8+ T cells from PBMCs. Receptor source: a man aged 18 to 30 in good health. Some clones in this sample may be carry-over from other donors' samples.

The chain links TRBV6-5 to TRBJ1-2; possibly TRBD1 for D (5 bases). V was shortened by 7 bases and J by 4 bases, with 16 bases between the two germline ends. The CDR3 has 14 amino acids. Germline V gene sequence: CDR1 MNHEY, CDR2 SVGAGI. The CDR3 is CASTQGARAYGYTF. CDR3 coding DNA: TGTGCCAGCACCCAAGGAGCCAGGGCCTATGGCTACACCTTC.

The chain recombines TRBV7-8 with TRBJ2-7; TRBD1 agrees at 8 bases. The CDR3 runs to 14 residues. Germline V gene lookup returns CDR1 SGHVS and CDR2 FQNEAQ. V gave up 5 bases and J gave up 3 bases; unmatched junction bases: 6. The DNA for the CDR3 is TGTGCCAGCAGCCTGGGACAGGCGATCTACGAGCAGTACTTC. It translates to CASSLGQAIYEQYF.

This chain uses TRBV4-2 with TRBJ2-7; TRBD2 might be the D (6 bases). The germline V gene has CDR1 LGHNA and CDR2 YNFKEQ. With 3 bases removed from V and 0 bases from J, the gap between germline ends came to 12 bases. The CDR3 has 15 residues. The chain's CDR3 is CASSQPLATSYEQYF. DNA of the CDR3: TGTGCCAGCAGCCAGCCTCTAGCGACCTCCTACGAGCAGTACTTC.

The genes are TRBV19 and TRBJ2-5; the match to TRBD2 covers 10 bases. Losses at the gene ends were 5 bases for V and 5 bases for J; bases not matched to a gene: 8. CDR1 is LNHDA and CDR2 is SQIVND in the germline V gene (reference sequence). This CDR3 region has 15 residues. The CDR3: CASSERTSGMETQYF. In DNA form, the CDR3 reads TGTGCCAGTAGTGAGCGCACTAGCGGGATGGAGACCCAGTACTTC.

The rearrangement links TRBV29-1 to TRBJ1-2, with TRBD1 as a possible D gene (6 bases). The CDR3 is 16 residues long. The V end was cut by 1 base, the J end by 5 bases, with 20 bases between. Germline lookup yields CDR1 SQVTM and CDR2 ANQGSEA. CDR3 sequence reads: CSVEGAPGEGRYGYTF. Written as DNA, the CDR3 is TGCAGCGTTGAAGGGGCGCCAGGGGAAGGTCGGTATGGCTACACCTTC.

The chain employs TRBV27 and TRBJ1-2, with D unresolved. The CDR3 runs to 14 residues. The V end lost 3 bases, the J end lost 2 bases, and 10 bases lay between the germline ends. CDR1 is MNHEY and CDR2 is SMNVEV in the germline V gene (reference sequence). DNA for the CDR3: TGTGCCAGCAGTTTGGCTCAAAAGAACTATGGCTACACCTTC. This codes for CASSLAQKNYGYTF.

J is TRBJ2-7 and V is TRBV11-2; D call uncertain. Trimming took off 2 bases at V and 3 bases at J, with 11 bases between the two ends. This CDR3 spans 14 amino acids. The germline gives CDR1 SGHAT, CDR2 FQNNGV. CDR3 DNA sequence: TGTGCCAGCAGCTTATGGCCCTCCAGCTACGAGCAGTACTTC. It yields the protein CASSLWPSSYEQYF.

V and J are TRBV27 and TRBJ2-1; 7 bases map to TRBD1. CDR1 is MNHEY, CDR2 SMNVEV, per germline (reference sequence). CDR3 length: 16 amino acids. V shed 3 bases and J 9 bases; nucleotides not matched to a gene: 14. CDR3 bases: TGTGCCAGCAGTTTGTTGAGAACAGGGGCGCTGGGTGAGCAGTTCTTC. This gives the protein CASSLLRTGALGEQFF.

This chain's CDR3 is CASSLGSERLAQETQYF. CDR3 sequence (DNA): TGCGCCAGCAGCTTGGGTTCAGAGAGACTGGCCCAAGAGACCCAGTACTTC. The V and J genes are TRBV5-1 and TRBJ2-5; no reliable D call. The CDR3 loop spans 17 amino acids. Germline V lookup: CDR1 SGHRS, CDR2 YFSETQ. V lost 0 bases and J 1 base, leaving 16 bases between the germline ends.

This clone was recorded a few times. In DNA form, the CDR3 reads TGCAGCGTACCCTGGAGGACTGAAGCTTTCTTT. It encodes CSVPWRTEAFF. The chain combines TRBV29-1 with TRBJ1-1; D is uncertain. The CDR3 sequence is 11 residues long. Per the germline V gene, CDR1 is SQVTM and CDR2 is ANQGSEA. Trimming removed 6 bases from V and 5 bases from J, with 10 bases in between.

This clone was seen more than once but under ten times. The chain joins TRBV7-9 to TRBJ1-5, with D perhaps matching TRBD1 (5 bases). Germline CDR1 reads SEHNR; CDR2 reads FQNEAQ (reference sequence). V was cut by 0 bases and J by 3 bases, with 6 bases left in between. The CDR3 extends over 14 amino acids. The CDR3 here is CASSLAGPNQPQHF. The CDR3 nucleotides are TGTGCCAGCAGCTTAGCGGGGCCCAATCAGCCCCAGCATTTT.

The chain has TRBV27 and TRBJ2-2; 10 bases agree with TRBD2. The CDR3 is 20 amino acids. Unmatched junction bases numbered 21, after V lost 5 bases and J lost 6 bases. Germline V gene lookup returns CDR1 MNHEY and CDR2 SMNVEV (reference sequence). CDR3 nucleotides: TGTGCCAGCAGTGCTAAGCGCCGTCAGTCTAGCGGGAGTTACCCCGGGGAGCTGTTTTTT. It codes for CASSAKRRQSSGSYPGELFF.

This chain connects TRBV29-1 to TRBJ2-7; D is perhaps TRBD1 (6 bases). Germline CDR1 reads SQVTM; CDR2 reads ANQGSEA. The CDR3 is 13 amino acids. The V gene lost 6 bases and the J gene lost 6 bases, with 18 bases spanning the gap. DNA of the CDR3: TGCAGCGTCGAGGGGGAGATGGAGTCCGAGCAGTACTTC. Amino acid sequence: CSVEGEMESEQYF.

This clone was counted a few times. The V call is TRBV19, the J call TRBJ1-2, with 7 positions matching TRBD1. Germline V gives CDR1 LNHDA, CDR2 SQIVND (reference sequence). The CDR3 loop spans 15 amino acids. The V gene end was trimmed by 4 bases and the J gene end by 3 bases; junction bases not matched to a gene: 8. The chain's CDR3 is CASSTKDRVDYGYTF. The CDR3 DNA follows: TGTGCCAGTAGTACCAAAGACAGGGTGGACTATGGCTACACCTTC.

This clone was seen more than once but under ten times. The gene calls are TRBV10-2 and TRBJ1-5, with D tentatively TRBD1 (5 bases). Trimming stripped 4 bases from V and 7 bases from J, with 8 bases between. CDR1 is WSHSY and CDR2 is SAAADI in the germline V gene. This CDR3 contains 12 residues. The CDR3 DNA is TGCGCCAGCAGTGCAGGGACGCAGCCCCAGCATTTT. Its protein is CASSAGTQPQHF.

The chain links TRBV19 to TRBJ1-5; the D is unclear. Per germline, CDR1 LNHDA and CDR2 SQIVND (reference sequence). V was cut by 3 bases and J by 7 bases, with 13 bases left in between. This CDR3 is built from 14 residues. The CDR3 sequence: CASSMGTNSQPQHF. The CDR3 nucleotides read TGTGCCAGTAGTATGGGTACCAACTCCCAGCCCCAGCATTTT.

This sequence joins TRBV6-5 and TRBJ2-3, with D maybe TRBD1 (5 bases). Trimming pared 7 bases from V and 2 bases from J, leaving 13 bases between. The CDR3 sequence is 14 residues long. Germline values: CDR1 MNHEY, CDR2 SVGAGI. The CDR3 is CASNPPTATDTQYF. The CDR3 region has the DNA TGTGCCAGCAACCCCCCGACAGCCACAGATACGCAGTATTTT.

The rearrangement joins TRBV27 to TRBJ2-6; D is unresolved. The germline V gene has CDR1 MNHEY and CDR2 SMNVEV (reference sequence). V shed 5 bases and J shed 0 bases, with 11 bases lying between them. The CDR3 is 16 amino acids. CDR3 coding DNA: TGTGCCAGCAGTATTATTGGTGACTCTGGGGCCAACGTCCTGACTTTC. Translation: CASSIIGDSGANVLTF.

The rearrangement uses TRBV9 and TRBJ1-3; D is possibly TRBD1 (5 bases). V lost 3 bases and J 3 bases, leaving 16 bases between the germline ends. In germline, CDR1 is SGDLS, CDR2 YYNGEE. The CDR3 length is 16 residues. The CDR3 nucleotides are TGTGCCAGCAGCGGGCGGGAAGGGGTCTATGGAAACACCATATATTTT. Its protein product is CASSGREGVYGNTIYF.

V usage is TRBV9 and J usage is TRBJ2-3; a weak D match, TRBD1 (6 bases). Germline CDR1 reads SGDLS; CDR2 reads YYNGEE. The CDR3 has 16 residues. Trimming shortened V by 2 bases and J by 4 bases, and 17 bases separated the two germline ends. CDR3 in DNA: TGTGCCAGCAGCGTGGGTGTGGCAGGGGCCGCAGATACGCAGTATTTT. It encodes CASSVGVAGAADTQYF.

The V call is TRBV10-3, the J call TRBJ1-3; no definite D call. The CDR3 has 15 residues. V lost 0 bases and J lost 8, with 14 bases in between. From germline, CDR1 is ENHRY and CDR2 SYGVKD. The CDR3 loop reads CAISESGSRRYTIYF. CDR3 nucleotides: TGTGCCATCAGTGAGTCTGGCAGCCGAAGGTACACCATATATTTT.

The V and J genes are TRBV7-9 and TRBJ2-7; 10 nucleotides line up with TRBD2. The CDR3 spans 17 residues. Germline trimming cut 1 base from V and 0 bases from J; bases unmatched to any gene: 6. Germline V gene data show CDR1 as SEHNR and CDR2 as FQNEAQ (reference sequence). CDR3 in DNA: TGTGCCAGCAGCTTAGAAGCTAGCGGGAGTGACTCCTACGAGCAGTACTTC. Protein: CASSLEASGSDSYEQYF.

The CDR3 spells CASQIGGEGELFF. The CDR3 nucleotides read TGTGCCAGCCAGATAGGGGGAGAAGGGGAGCTGTTTTTT. V gene TRBV28 combines with J gene TRBJ2-2; D is possibly TRBD1 (6 bases). Trimming pared 8 bases from V and 8 bases from J, leaving 15 bases between. The CDR3 totals 13 residues. Germline CDR1 and CDR2: MDHEN and SYDVKM. Variable domain in full (rest from reference TRBV28 and TRBJ2-2): DVKVTQSSRYLVKRTGEKVFLECVQDMDHENMFWYRQDPGLGLRLIYFSYDVKMKEKGDIPEGYSVSREKKERFSLILESASTNQTSMYLCASQIGGEGELFFGEGSRLTVL.